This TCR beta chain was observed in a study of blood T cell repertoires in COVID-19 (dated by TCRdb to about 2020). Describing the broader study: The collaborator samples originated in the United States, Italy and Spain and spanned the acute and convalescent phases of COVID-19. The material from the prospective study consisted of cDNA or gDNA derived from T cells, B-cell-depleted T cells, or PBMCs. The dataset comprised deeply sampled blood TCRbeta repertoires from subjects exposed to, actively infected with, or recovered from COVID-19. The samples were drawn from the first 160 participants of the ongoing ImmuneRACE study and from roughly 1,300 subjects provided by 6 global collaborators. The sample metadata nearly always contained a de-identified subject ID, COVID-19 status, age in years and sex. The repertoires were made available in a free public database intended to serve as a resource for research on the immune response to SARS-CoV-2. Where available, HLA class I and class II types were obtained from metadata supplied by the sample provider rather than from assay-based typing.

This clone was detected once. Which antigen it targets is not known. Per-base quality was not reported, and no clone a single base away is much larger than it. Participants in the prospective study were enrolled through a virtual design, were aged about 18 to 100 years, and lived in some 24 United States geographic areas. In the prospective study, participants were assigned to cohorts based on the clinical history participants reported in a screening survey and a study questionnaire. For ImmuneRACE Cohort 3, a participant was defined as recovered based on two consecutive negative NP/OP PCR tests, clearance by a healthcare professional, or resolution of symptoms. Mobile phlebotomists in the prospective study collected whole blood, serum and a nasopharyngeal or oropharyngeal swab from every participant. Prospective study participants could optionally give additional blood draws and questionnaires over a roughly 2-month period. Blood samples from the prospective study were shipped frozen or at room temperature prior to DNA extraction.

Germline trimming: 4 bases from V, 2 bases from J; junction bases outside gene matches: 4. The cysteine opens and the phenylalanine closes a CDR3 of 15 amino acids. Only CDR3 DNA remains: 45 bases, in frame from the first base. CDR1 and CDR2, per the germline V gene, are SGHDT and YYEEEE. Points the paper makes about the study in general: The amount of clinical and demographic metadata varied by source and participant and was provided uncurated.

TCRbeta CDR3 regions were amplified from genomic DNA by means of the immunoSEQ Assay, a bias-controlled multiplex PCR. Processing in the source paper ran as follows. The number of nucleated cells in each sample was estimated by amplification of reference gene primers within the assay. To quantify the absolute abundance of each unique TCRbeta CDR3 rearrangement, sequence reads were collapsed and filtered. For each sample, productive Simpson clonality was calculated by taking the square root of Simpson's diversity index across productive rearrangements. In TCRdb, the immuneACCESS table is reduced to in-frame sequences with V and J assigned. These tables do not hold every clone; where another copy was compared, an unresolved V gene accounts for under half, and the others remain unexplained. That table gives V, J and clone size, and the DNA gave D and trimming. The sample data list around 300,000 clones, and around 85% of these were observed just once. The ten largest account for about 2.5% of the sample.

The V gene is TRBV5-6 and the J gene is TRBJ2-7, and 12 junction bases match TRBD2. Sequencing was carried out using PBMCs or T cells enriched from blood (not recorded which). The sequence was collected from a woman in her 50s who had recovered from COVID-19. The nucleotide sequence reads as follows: TGTGCCAGCAGCCCGGGACTAGCGGGCACCTACGAGCAGTACTTC. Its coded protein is CASSPGLAGTYEQYF.